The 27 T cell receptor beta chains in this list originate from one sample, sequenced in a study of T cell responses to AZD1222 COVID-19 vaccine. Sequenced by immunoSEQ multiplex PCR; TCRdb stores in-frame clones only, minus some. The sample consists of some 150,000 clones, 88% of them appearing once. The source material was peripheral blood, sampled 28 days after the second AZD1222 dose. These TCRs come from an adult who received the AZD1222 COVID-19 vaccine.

The CDR3 is CASSVQGAYNYGYTF. In DNA form, the CDR3 reads TGTGCCAGCTCAGTACAGGGGGCCTATAACTATGGCTACACCTTC. This chain uses TRBV18 with TRBJ1-2; 9 nucleotides line up with TRBD1. The J segment lost 1 base and the V segment lost 5 bases, leaving 5 bases of the junction unmatched. Germline V CDR1 and CDR2: KGHSH, LQKENI. The length of the CDR3 is 15 residues.

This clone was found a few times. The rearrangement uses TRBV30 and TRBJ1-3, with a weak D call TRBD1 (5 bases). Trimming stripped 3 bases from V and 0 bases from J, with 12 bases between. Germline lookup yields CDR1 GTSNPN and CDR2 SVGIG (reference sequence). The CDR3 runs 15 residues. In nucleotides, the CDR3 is TGTGCCTGGAGCAAAACAAGGGGCTCTGGAAACACCATATATTTT. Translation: CAWSKTRGSGNTIYF.

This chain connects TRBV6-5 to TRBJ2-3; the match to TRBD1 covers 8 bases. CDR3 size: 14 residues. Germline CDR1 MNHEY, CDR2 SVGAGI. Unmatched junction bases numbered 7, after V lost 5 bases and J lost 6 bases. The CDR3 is CASSTGQGRDTQYF. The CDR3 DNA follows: TGTGCCAGCAGTACAGGACAGGGTAGGGATACGCAGTATTTT.

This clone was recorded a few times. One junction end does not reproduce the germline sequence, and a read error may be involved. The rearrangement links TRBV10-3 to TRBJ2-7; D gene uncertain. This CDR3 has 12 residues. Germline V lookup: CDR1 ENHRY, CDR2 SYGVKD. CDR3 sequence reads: CAISEGSSEQYF. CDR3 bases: TGTGCCATCAGTGAAGGGTCCTCCGAGCAGTACTTC.

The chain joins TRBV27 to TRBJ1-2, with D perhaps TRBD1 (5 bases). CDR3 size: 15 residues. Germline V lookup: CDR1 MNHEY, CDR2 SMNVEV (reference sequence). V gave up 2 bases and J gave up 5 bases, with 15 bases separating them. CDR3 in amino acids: CASSLQGDGHYGYTF. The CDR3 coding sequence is TGTGCCAGCAGTTTACAGGGTGATGGTCATTATGGCTACACCTTC.

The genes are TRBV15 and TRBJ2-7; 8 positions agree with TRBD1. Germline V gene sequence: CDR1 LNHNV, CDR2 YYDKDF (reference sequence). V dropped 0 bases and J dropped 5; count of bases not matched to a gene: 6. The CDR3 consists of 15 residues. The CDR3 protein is CATSRDPGQVDEQYF. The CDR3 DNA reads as TGTGCCACCAGCAGAGACCCGGGACAGGTGGACGAGCAGTACTTC.

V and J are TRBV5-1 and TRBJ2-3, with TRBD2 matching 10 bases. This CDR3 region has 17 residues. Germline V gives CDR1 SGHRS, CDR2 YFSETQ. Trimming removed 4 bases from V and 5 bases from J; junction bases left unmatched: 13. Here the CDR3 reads CASSQMPAGGPEDTQYF. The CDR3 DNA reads TGCGCCAGCAGCCAAATGCCAGCGGGGGGGCCGGAAGATACGCAGTATTTT.

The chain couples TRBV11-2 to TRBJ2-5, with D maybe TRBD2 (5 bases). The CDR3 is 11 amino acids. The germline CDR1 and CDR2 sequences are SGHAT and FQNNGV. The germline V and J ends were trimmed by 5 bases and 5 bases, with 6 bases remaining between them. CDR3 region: CASSRGETQYF. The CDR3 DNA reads TGTGCCAGCAGCCGAGGGGAGACCCAGTACTTC.

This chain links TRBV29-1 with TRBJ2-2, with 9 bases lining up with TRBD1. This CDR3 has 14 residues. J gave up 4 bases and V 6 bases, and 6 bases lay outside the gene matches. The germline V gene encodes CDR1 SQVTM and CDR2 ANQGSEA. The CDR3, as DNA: TGCAGCGTCCGGGACAGGGAGACCACCGGGGAGCTGTTTTTT. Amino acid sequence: CSVRDRETTGELFF.

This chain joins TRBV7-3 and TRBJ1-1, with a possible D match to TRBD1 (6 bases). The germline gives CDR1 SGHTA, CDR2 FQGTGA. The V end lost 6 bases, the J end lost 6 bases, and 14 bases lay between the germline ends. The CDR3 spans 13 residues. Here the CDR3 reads CASSQGLGAEAFF. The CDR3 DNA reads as TGTGCCAGCAGTCAGGGGTTAGGGGCTGAAGCTTTCTTT.

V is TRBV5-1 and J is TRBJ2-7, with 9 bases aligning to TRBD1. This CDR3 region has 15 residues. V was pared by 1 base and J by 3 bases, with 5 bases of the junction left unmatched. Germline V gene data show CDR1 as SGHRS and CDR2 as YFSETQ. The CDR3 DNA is TGCGCCAGCAGCTTGAGTACAGGGGGCCTCTACGAGCAGTACTTC. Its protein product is CASSLSTGGLYEQYF.

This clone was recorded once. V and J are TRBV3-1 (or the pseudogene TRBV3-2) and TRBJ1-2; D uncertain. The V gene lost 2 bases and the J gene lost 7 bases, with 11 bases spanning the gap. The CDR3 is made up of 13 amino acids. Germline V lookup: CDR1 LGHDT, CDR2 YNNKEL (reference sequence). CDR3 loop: CASSQLLSGGYTF. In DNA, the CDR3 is TGTGCCAGCAGCCAACTGCTCTCGGGTGGCTACACCTTC.

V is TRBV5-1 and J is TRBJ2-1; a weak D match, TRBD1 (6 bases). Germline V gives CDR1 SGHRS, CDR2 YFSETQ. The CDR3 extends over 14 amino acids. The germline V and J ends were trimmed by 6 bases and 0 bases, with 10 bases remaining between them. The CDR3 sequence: CASTQGSSYNEQFF. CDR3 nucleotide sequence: TGCGCCAGCACCCAGGGGAGCTCCTACAATGAGCAGTTCTTC.

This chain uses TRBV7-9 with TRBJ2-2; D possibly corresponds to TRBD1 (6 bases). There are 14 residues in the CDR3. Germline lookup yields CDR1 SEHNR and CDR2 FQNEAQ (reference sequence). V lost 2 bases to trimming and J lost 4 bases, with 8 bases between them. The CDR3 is CASSLRGGTGELFF. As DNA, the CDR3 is TGTGCCAGCAGCTTAAGAGGGGGCACCGGGGAGCTGTTTTTT.

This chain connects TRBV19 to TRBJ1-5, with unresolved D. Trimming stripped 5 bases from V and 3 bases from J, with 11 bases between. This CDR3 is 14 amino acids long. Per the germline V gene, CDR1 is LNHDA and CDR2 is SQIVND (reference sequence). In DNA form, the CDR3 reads TGTGCCAGTAGTGGGATCTTACCCAATCAGCCCCAGCATTTT. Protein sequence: CASSGILPNQPQHF.

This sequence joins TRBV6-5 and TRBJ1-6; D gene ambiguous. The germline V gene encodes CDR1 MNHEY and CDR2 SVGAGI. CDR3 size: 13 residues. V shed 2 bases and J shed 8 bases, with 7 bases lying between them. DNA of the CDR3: TGTGCCAGCAGTTACGAGCGCGATTCACCCCTCCACTTT. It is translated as CASSYERDSPLHF.

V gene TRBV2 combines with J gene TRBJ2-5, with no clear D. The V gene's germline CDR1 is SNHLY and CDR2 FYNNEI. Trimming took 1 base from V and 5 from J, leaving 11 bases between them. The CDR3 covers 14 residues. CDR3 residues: CASSEGGPGETQYF. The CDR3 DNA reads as TGTGCCAGCAGTGAAGGCGGTCCTGGTGAGACCCAGTACTTC.

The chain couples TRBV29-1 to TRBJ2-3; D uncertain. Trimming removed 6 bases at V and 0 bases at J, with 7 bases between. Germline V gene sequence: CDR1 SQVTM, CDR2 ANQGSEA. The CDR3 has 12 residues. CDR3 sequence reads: CSVEPSTDTQYF. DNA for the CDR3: TGCAGCGTCGAACCTAGCACAGATACGCAGTATTTT.

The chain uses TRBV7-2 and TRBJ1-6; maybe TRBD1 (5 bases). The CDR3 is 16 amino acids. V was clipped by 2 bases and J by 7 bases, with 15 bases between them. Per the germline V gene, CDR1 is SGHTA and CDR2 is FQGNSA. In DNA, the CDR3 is TGTGCCAGCAGCTTACAGGAGGGGCAGGTAAATTCACCCCTCCACTTT. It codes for CASSLQEGQVNSPLHF.

CDR3 in amino acids: CASSLDSSYNEQFF. CDR3 bases: TGTGCCAGCAGCTTGGACAGCTCCTACAATGAGCAGTTCTTC. V gene TRBV5-5 combines with J gene TRBJ2-1; D remains unclear. Germline CDR1 is SGHKS and CDR2 is YYEKEE (reference sequence). V lost 0 bases and J 0 bases, leaving 4 bases between the germline ends. This CDR3 region has 14 residues.

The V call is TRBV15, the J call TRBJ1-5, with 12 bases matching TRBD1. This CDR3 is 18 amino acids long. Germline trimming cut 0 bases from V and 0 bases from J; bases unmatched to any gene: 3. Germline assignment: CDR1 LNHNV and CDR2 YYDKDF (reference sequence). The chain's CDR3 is CATSREGQGAPSNQPQHF. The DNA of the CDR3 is TGTGCCACCAGCAGAGAGGGACAGGGGGCGCCTAGCAATCAGCCCCAGCATTTT.

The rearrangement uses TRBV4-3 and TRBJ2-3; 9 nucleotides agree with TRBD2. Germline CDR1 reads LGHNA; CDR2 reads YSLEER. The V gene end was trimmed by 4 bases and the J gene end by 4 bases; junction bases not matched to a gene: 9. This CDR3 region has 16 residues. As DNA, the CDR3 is TGCGCCAGCAGCCGCGGTCGTAGCGGGGGACCAGATACGCAGTATTTT. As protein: CASSRGRSGGPDTQYF.

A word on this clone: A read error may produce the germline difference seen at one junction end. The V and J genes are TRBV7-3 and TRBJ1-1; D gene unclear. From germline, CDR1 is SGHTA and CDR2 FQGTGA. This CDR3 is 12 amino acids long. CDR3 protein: CASSLAPPDAFF. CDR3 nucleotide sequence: TGTGCCAGCAGCTTGGCTCCCCCTGACGCTTTCTTT.

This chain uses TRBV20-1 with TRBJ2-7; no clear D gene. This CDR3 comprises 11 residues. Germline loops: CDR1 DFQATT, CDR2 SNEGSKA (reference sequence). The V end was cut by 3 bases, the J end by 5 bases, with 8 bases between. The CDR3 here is CSASGMNEQYF. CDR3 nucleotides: TGCAGTGCTAGCGGTATGAACGAGCAGTACTTC.

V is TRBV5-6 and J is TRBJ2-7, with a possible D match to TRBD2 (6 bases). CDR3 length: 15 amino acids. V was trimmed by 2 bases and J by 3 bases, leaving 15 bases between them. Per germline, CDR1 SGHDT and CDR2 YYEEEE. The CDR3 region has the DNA TGTGCCAGCAGCTTCGTGGGGGGTCGGAGCTACGAGCAGTACTTC. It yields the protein CASSFVGGRSYEQYF.

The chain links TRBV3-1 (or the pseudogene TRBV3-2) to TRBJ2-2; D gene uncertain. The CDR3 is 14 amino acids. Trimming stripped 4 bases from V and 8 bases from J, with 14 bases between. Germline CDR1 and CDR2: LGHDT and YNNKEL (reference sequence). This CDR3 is CASSPRRAGGELFF. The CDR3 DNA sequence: TGTGCCAGCAGCCCTCGACGGGCTGGGGGGGAGCTGTTTTTT.

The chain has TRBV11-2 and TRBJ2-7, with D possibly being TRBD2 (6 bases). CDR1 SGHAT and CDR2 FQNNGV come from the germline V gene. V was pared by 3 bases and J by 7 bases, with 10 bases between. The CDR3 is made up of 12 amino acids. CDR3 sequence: CASSLGTGEQYF. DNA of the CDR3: TGTGCCAGCAGCTTGGGGACTGGAGAGCAGTACTTC.